The 29 T cell receptor beta chains below come from one sample, sequenced in a study of T cells in Graves' hyperthyroidism and ophthalmopathy. Amplification of TCR beta CDR3 regions used RNA as the template. The TCR CDR3 was amplified in a first-round RT-PCR using the HTBI primer set. TCRdb called the multiplex PCR reads again in MiXCR, with one record for every CDR3 protein. The sample comprises around 60,000 distinct CDR3 sequences, around 48% of which are singletons, and roughly 12% rests with the top ten. Sequenced: blood. The receptors originated from a woman aged 30 to 39 with Graves' ophthalmopathy.

Concerning this clonotype: Being one base from a much bigger clone, this may be a read error. This sequence joins TRBV2 and TRBJ2-3, with 10 bases aligning to TRBD1. The CDR3 sequence is 16 residues long. Germline CDR1 and CDR2: SNHLY and FYNNEI. DNA for the CDR3: TGTGCCAGCAGTGGCCTTTCGGGACAGGGGACAGATACGCCGTATTTT. Translated: CASSGLSGQGTDTPYF.

This clonotype turned up a few times. J is TRBJ2-4 and V is TRBV3-1; 7 nucleotides line up with TRBD2. The V gene end was trimmed by 7 bases and the J gene end by 8 bases; junction bases not matched to a gene: 8. Per germline, CDR1 LGHDT and CDR2 YNNKEL (reference sequence). The length of the CDR3 is 13 residues. The CDR3 spells CASTQYRGDIQYF. The CDR3 nucleotides are TGTGCCAGCACCCAGTACCGGGGGGACATTCAGTACTTC.

This clonotype was observed many times. The chain recombines TRBV12-3 or TRBV12-4 with TRBJ2-3, with a possible D match to TRBD2 (6 bases). Trimming removed 7 bases from V and 5 bases from J, with 13 bases in between. The CDR3 contains 13 residues. DNA of the CDR3: TGTGCCAGCACCCGACGCGGGGAAGATACGCAGTATTTT. It encodes CASTRRGEDTQYF.

This chain joins TRBV9 and TRBJ2-1; D tentatively fits TRBD1 or TRBD2 (5 bases each). Trimming pared 3 bases from V and 6 bases from J, leaving 16 bases between. This CDR3 is built from 15 residues. CDR1 SGDLS and CDR2 YYNGEE come from the germline V gene. The CDR3 reads CASSAGTSVSNEQFF. CDR3 DNA sequence: TGTGCCAGCAGCGCGGGGACCAGCGTATCCAATGAGCAGTTCTTC.

The gene calls are TRBV12-3 or TRBV12-4 and TRBJ2-7; tentatively, D is TRBD2 (6 bases). V lost 5 bases and J lost 5, with 16 bases in between. This CDR3 is built from 14 residues. Here the CDR3 reads CASSRGTGANEQYF. CDR3 nucleotide sequence: TGTGCCAGCAGTCGGGGGACTGGGGCCAACGAGCAGTACTTC.

This clonotype was found many times. The rearrangement uses TRBV10-3 and TRBJ2-3; D gene uncertain. Germline CDR1 ENHRY, CDR2 SYGVKD. There are 14 residues in the CDR3. Trimming pared 0 bases from V and 0 bases from J, leaving 4 bases between. The CDR3 region is CAISESGSTDTQYF. CDR3 in DNA: TGTGCCATCAGTGAGTCGGGCAGCACAGATACGCAGTATTTT.

This clonotype appeared many times. The chain uses TRBV10-3 and TRBJ1-4; weak D call: TRBD1 (5 bases). The germline V gene encodes CDR1 ENHRY and CDR2 SYGVKD. The CDR3 has 15 residues. V was trimmed by 0 bases and J by 2 bases, leaving 7 bases between them. DNA for the CDR3: TGTGCCATCAGTGAGTCGGGGGTGACTAATGAAAAACTGTTTTTT. Translating it yields CAISESGVTNEKLFF.

This chain connects TRBV30 to TRBJ1-6; the D is unclear. CDR1 is GTSNPN, CDR2 SVGIG, per germline (reference sequence). With 8 bases removed from V and 7 bases from J, the gap between germline ends came to 12 bases. The CDR3 runs to 12 residues. The CDR3 DNA reads as TGTGCCAAGAGGACGGGAAATTCACCCCTCCACTTT. Translated, it gives CAKRTGNSPLHF.

The CDR3 nucleotides are TGTGCCAGCAGCTTAGTGACTAGCGGGTACAATGAGCAGTTCTTC. Residues: CASSLVTSGYNEQFF. This chain links TRBV7-2 with TRBJ2-1; 10 bases are a match to TRBD2. CDR1 is SGHTA and CDR2 is FQGNSA in the germline V gene. The CDR3 runs to 15 residues. Trimming took 1 base from V and 4 from J; bases not matched to a gene: 1.

In this sample, this clonotype turned up many times. The J gene is TRBJ2-5, the V gene TRBV5-1; maybe TRBD2 (6 bases). The CDR3 loop spans 14 amino acids. Germline-derived CDR1 and CDR2 are SGHRS and YFSETQ. V was cut by 0 bases and J by 3 bases, with 9 bases left in between. CDR3 amino acids: CASSLAGGKETQYF. CDR3 DNA: TGCGCCAGCAGCTTGGCCGGCGGGAAAGAGACCCAGTACTTC. The variable domain in full, with the rest retrieved from reference TRBV5-1 and TRBJ2-5, is KAGVTQTPRYLIKTRGQQVTLSCSPISGHRSVSWYQQTPGQGLQFLFEYFSETQRNKGNFPGRFSGRQFSNSRSEMNVSTLELGDSALYLCASSLAGGKETQYFGPGTRLLVL.

The rearrangement links TRBV20-1 to TRBJ2-3; D ambiguous. Germline V gives CDR1 DFQATT, CDR2 SNEGSKA (reference sequence). V gave up 4 bases and J gave up 0 bases, with 8 bases separating them. The CDR3 length is 13 residues. The CDR3 nucleotides are TGCAGTGCTATCCTGCGTAGCACAGATACGCAGTATTTT. Translation gives CSAILRSTDTQYF.

The V gene is TRBV7-3, the J gene TRBJ1-1, with D possibly TRBD1 on 5 matching bases. Trimming pared 4 bases from V and 6 bases from J, leaving 18 bases between. CDR1 and CDR2 (germline): SGHTA, FQGTGA. CDR3 length: 15 residues. CDR3 sequence (DNA): TGTGCCAGCAGCTCAGACTCTGGGGGAAGTCCTGAAGCTTTCTTT. This translates into CASSSDSGGSPEAFF.

This clonotype occurred many times. The chain employs TRBV5-1 and TRBJ2-5, with 8 bases that match TRBD2. The CDR3 consists of 13 residues. Germline V gene data show CDR1 as SGHRS and CDR2 as YFSETQ. V was clipped by 4 bases and J by 4 bases; unmatched bases: 3. In nucleotides, the CDR3 is TGCGCCAGCAGCCGGGGACTAGGAGAGACCCAGTACTTC. This translates into CASSRGLGETQYF.

Concerning this clonotype: The junction departs from germline at one end; a sequencing error may be responsible. The V gene is TRBV15, the J gene TRBJ1-4, with 7 bases matching TRBD1. This CDR3 region has 15 residues. CDR1 is LNHNV, CDR2 YYDKDF, per germline (reference sequence). This CDR3 is CAASRVGTANEELFF. For the CDR3, the DNA is TGTGCCGCCAGCAGAGTGGGGACAGCTAATGAAGAACTGTTTTTT.

This clonotype showed up many times. The CDR3 DNA reads as TGCGCGACAAGAAGAGGGCTAGCCCACCTCCGGGATGAGCAGTTCTTC. It specifies CATRRGLAHLRDEQFF. The chain employs TRBV20-1 and TRBJ2-1, with TRBD2 as a possible D gene (5 bases). CDR1 is DFQATT, CDR2 SNEGSKA, per germline (reference sequence). The CDR3 covers 16 residues.

This clonotype was seen at least ten times. CDR3 loop: CASSSKTSGITDTQYF. In nucleotides, the CDR3 is TGTGCCAGCAGCTCTAAGACTAGCGGGATCACAGATACGCAGTATTTT. The chain is built from TRBV5-8 and TRBJ2-3, with 11 bases identical to TRBD2. This CDR3 contains 16 residues. In germline, CDR1 is SGHTS, CDR2 YDEGEE. Losses at the gene ends were 3 bases for V and 2 bases for J; bases not matched to a gene: 5.

By frequency in the sample, this clonotype is medium-sized. The chain combines TRBV25-1 with TRBJ2-7; D might be TRBD1 (5 bases). The V and J ends lost 2 bases and 4 bases respectively, with 9 bases between them. CDR3 length: 13 residues. Germline V gene data show CDR1 as MGHDK and CDR2 as SYGVNS. The DNA for the CDR3 is TGTGCCAGCAGTGAACTCAGGGTTTACGAGCAGTACTTC. Residues: CASSELRVYEQYF.

V gene TRBV5-1 combines with J gene TRBJ2-2, with 12 nucleotides matching TRBD2. This CDR3 contains 17 residues. V gave up 0 bases and J gave up 6 bases; unmatched junction bases: 6. Germline-derived CDR1 and CDR2 are SGHRS and YFSETQ. The CDR3 region is CASSLGLAGGPPGELFF. The CDR3 DNA reads TGCGCCAGCAGCTTGGGTCTAGCGGGAGGGCCCCCCGGGGAGCTGTTTTTT.

This rearrangement joins TRBV12-3 or TRBV12-4 to TRBJ1-6; TRBD1 matches 8 bases. The CDR3 spans 16 residues. Trimming took 3 bases from V and 9 from J; bases not matched to a gene: 10. The DNA for the CDR3 is TGTGCCAGCAGTTTGTCCCCAGGACAGGGCGGTTCACCCCTCCACTTT. Translated, it gives CASSLSPGQGGSPLHF.

This clonotype was seen ten or more times. V usage is TRBV28 and J usage is TRBJ2-1; 7 bases are shared with TRBD1. J was trimmed by 3 bases and V by 2 bases; bases with no gene match: 4. This CDR3 comprises 15 residues. Germline CDR1 is MDHEN and CDR2 is SYDVKM. CDR3 coding DNA: TGTGCCAGCAGTTTACCGGGACAGAGCTACAATGAGCAGTTCTTC. It encodes CASSLPGQSYNEQFF.

This clonotype ranks as medium-sized. The chain combines TRBV2 with TRBJ1-5; no clear D. Trimming cost V 3 bases and J 6 bases, with 6 bases left between them. There are 12 residues in the CDR3. CDR1 SNHLY and CDR2 FYNNEI come from the germline V gene. The CDR3 reads CASSDSSQPQHF. The CDR3 DNA reads as TGTGCCAGCAGTGACAGTAGTCAGCCCCAGCATTTT.

This clonotype was counted many times. The rearrangement joins TRBV29-1 to TRBJ2-2; D may be TRBD2 (6 bases). Trimming cost V 3 bases and J 5 bases, with 10 bases left between them. CDR1 and CDR2 from the germline V gene are SQVTM and ANQGSEA. This CDR3 comprises 13 residues. This chain's CDR3 is CSVDLGGTGELFF. The CDR3 DNA follows: TGCAGCGTTGACCTCGGGGGAACCGGGGAGCTGTTTTTT.

A note on this clonotype: A junction end diverges from the germline sequence, so it may reflect a read error. The V and J genes are TRBV7-9 and TRBJ1-1, with D tentatively TRBD1 (6 bases). The CDR3 totals 15 residues. CDR1 and CDR2 from the germline V gene are SEHNR and FQNEAQ (reference sequence). The CDR3 DNA is TGTGCCAGCAGCCCAGGAGGGGGGATGAACACTGAAGCTTCCTTT. Its translation is CASSPGGGMNTEASF. The variable domain in full, with the rest retrieved from reference TRBV7-9 and TRBJ1-1, is DTGVSQNPRHKITKRGQNVTFRCDPISEHNRLYWYRQTLGQGPEFLTYFQNEAQLEKSRLLSDRFSAERPKGSFSTLEIQRTEQGDSAMYLCASSPGGGMNTEASFGQGTRLTVV.

Turning to this clonotype: Compared with germline, one end of the junction differs, possibly owing to a read error. This chain joins TRBV7-9 and TRBJ1-5, with 8 bases fitting TRBD1. Per germline, CDR1 SEHNR and CDR2 FQNEAQ (reference sequence). The CDR3 is 14 amino acids. The CDR3 loop reads CASSWTGMIQPRHF. For the CDR3, the DNA is TGTGCCAGCAGCTGGACAGGGATGATCCAGCCCCGGCATTTT.

A word on this clonotype: A read error may account for a junction end that differs from germline. CDR3 DNA: TGTGCTAGCAGCTTGGGACAGCACACAGATACGCAGTATTTT. Its translation: CASSLGQHTDTQYF. The V gene is TRBV5-5, the J gene TRBJ2-3, with 7 bases aligning to TRBD1. This CDR3 has 14 residues. Germline loops: CDR1 SGHKS, CDR2 YYEKEE (reference sequence). The full variable domain, in which reference TRBV5-5 and TRBJ2-3 provide the parts outside the CDR3, is DAGVTQSPTHLIKTRGQQVTLRCSPISGHKSVSWYQQVLGQGPQFIFQYYEKEERGRGNFPDRFSARQFPNYSSELNVNALLLGDSALYLCASSLGQHTDTQYFGPGTRLTVL.

This clonotype came up many times. The chain is built from TRBV5-4 and TRBJ1-1, with 10 bases identical to TRBD1. Per the germline V gene, CDR1 is SGHNT and CDR2 is YYREEE (reference sequence). The CDR3 is 15 amino acids. The ends lost 5 bases at V and 6 bases at J; junction bases unmatched: 10. CDR3 in DNA: TGTGCCAGCAGGACACCGGGACAGGGGATCCCTGAAGCTTTCTTT. It yields the protein CASRTPGQGIPEAFF.

The chain combines TRBV9 with TRBJ2-1; D call uncertain. V was clipped by 4 bases and J by 0 bases, with 5 bases between them. Germline-derived CDR1 and CDR2 are SGDLS and YYNGEE. The CDR3 extends over 13 amino acids. CDR3 bases: TGTGCCAGCAGCTCTGGCTCCTACAATGAGCAGTTCTTC. It codes for CASSSGSYNEQFF.

Many counts were recorded for this clonotype. The chain uses TRBV28 and TRBJ1-2, with unresolved D. CDR1 and CDR2 (germline): MDHEN, SYDVKM. The CDR3 length is 14 residues. Trimming cost V 7 bases and J 0 bases, with 12 bases left between them. The CDR3 nucleotides are TGTGCCAGCATTAGGAGTGGAGCTAACTATGGCTACACCTTC. Encoded protein: CASIRSGANYGYTF.

The chain couples TRBV7-3 to TRBJ1-2; no definite D call. Germline CDR1 is SGHTA and CDR2 is FQGTGA. The CDR3 runs to 14 residues. Trimming shortened V by 3 bases and J by 1 base, and 9 bases separated the two germline ends. The CDR3 DNA reads as TGTGCCAGCAGCTTTACCGAATTTAACTATGGCTACACCTTC. Protein product: CASSFTEFNYGYTF.